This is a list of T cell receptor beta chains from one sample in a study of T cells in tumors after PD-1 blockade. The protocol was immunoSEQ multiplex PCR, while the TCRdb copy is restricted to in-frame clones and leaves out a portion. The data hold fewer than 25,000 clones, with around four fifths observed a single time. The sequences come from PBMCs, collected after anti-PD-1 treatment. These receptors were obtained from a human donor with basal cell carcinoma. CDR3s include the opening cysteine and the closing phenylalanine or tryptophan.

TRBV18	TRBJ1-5	CASSPAGGTQPQHF
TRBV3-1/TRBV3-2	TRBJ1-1	CASSLVGGGTEAFF
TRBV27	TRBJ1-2	CASSRAGMVGGYTF
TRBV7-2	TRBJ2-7	CASSLAHSSYEQYF
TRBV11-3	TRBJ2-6	CASSTVWRTGSSGANVLTF
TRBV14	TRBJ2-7	CASSQGRTAEQYF
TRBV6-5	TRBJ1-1	CASRGRMTSTEAFF
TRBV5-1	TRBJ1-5	CASSLTGVSHQPQHF
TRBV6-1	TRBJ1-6	CASSGGGGAINNSPLHF
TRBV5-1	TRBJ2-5	CASSFAGQETQYF
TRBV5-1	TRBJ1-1	CASSLHWGQGTEAFF
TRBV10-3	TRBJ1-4	CAISEDLAATNEKLFF